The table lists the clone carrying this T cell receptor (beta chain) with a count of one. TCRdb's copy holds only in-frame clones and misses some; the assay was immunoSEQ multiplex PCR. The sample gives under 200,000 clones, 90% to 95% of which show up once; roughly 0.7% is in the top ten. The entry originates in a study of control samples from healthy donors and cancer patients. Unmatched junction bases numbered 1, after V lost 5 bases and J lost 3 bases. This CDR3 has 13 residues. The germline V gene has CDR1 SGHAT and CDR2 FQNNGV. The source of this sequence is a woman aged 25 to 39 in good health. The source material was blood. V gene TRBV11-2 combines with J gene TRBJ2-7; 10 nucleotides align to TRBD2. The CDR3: CASSLAGDYEQYF. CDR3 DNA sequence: TGTGCCAGCAGCCTAGCGGGAGACTACGAGCAGTACTTC.